This T cell receptor beta chain stems from a study of T cells in localized non-small cell lung cancer. The study's findings and limits: It was uninvolved adjacent lung that showed the highest T cell clonality, exceeding tumor. Overall survival was longer when the density of T cells in the blood was higher. Sequencing was restricted to one tumor region; therefore, heterogeneity remains possible. Appearances in adjacent lung were noted for a median about 50 of the top 100 tumor clones.

Assay used: immunoSEQ multiplex PCR; TCRdb lists only in-frame clones, some missing. The data contain 70,000 to 85,000 clones, 65% to 85% of them singletons. This clone was counted a few times. Its antigen is not known. The CDR3 runs 16 residues. Source: peripheral blood, taken before any cancer treatment. V usage is TRBV12-1 and J usage is TRBJ1-5. TRBV12-1 is assigned pseudogene status. The source is a female donor of 60 years or more with stage I lung adenocarcinoma. CDR3 sequence reads: CASSRTGAGCNQPQHF. CDR3 nucleotides: TGTGCCAGCAGCCGAACGGGGGCAGGTTGTAATCAGCCCCAGCATTTT.